These T cell receptor beta chains were read from a single sample in a study of blood T cell repertoires in COVID-19. The repertoire was sequenced with immunoSEQ multiplex PCR; TCRdb's copy has only in-frame clones and lacks some. The table records some 25,000 clones, about 90% of them present only once. Sample: peripheral blood. The receptors shown here come from a man in his 70s with active COVID-19. CDR3s leave out the opening cysteine and the closing phenylalanine or tryptophan. Fields, in order: J gene, D gene, V gene, CDR3 protein. The D gene is left open where the match is weak.

>TRBJ2-4|.|TRBV5-6
ASNLVSRTGSKNIQY
>TRBJ1-1|.|TRBV3-1/TRBV3-2
ASSQTLTFEAF
>TRBJ2-2|TRBD2|TRBV5-5
ASRQPGLAGGNTGELF
>TRBJ1-4|.|TRBV5-8
ASSLNREGEKLF
>TRBJ2-2|TRBD1|TRBV28
AGSLTGALITGELF
>TRBJ2-2|TRBD1|TRBV3-1/TRBV3-2
ASSQDLGQGLPGELF
>TRBJ2-1|TRBD1|TRBV6-5
ASSRDRGKYNEQF
>TRBJ2-1|TRBD2|TRBV28
ASRTGGGSSYNEQF
>TRBJ2-3|TRBD2|TRBV19
ASSIMSGGPGDTQY
>TRBJ1-2|.|TRBV10-3
AISERQGFYGYT
>TRBJ1-1|.|TRBV7-8
ASSLFTTVNTEAF
>TRBJ2-1|TRBD2|TRBV4-2
ASSQVSGGAYNEQF
>TRBJ1-6|TRBD1|TRBV13
ASRVSAWVDRGSPLH
>TRBJ2-5|.|TRBV28
ASSVGTHQETQY
>TRBJ2-3|.|TRBV4-3
ASSYLASRTDTQY
>TRBJ2-7|TRBD1|TRBV11-2
ASSRLGQVVEQY
>TRBJ1-1|.|TRBV28
ASTYRGLNTEAF
>TRBJ1-1|.|TRBV4-1
ASSRLDRLSIEAF
>TRBJ2-5|TRBD2|TRBV14
ASSHWAGGRSQETQY
>TRBJ2-1|TRBD2|TRBV12-5
ASGSSQSSGNEQF
>TRBJ1-1|.|TRBV5-1
ASSTQGFNTEAF
>TRBJ1-6|.|TRBV5-5
ASSTSGTSISPLH
>TRBJ2-5|.|TRBV7-2
ASSLWQGRGQETQY
>TRBJ2-5|.|TRBV5-1
ASSQWGPQETQY
>TRBJ2-7|TRBD1|TRBV7-8
ASSLWDREQY
>TRBJ1-2|TRBD1|TRBV7-2
ASNTGQGLYGYT
>TRBJ2-6|TRBD1|TRBV29-1
SATDRGLGANVLT
>TRBJ2-7|TRBD1|TRBV7-9
ASSSPQSTGEPYEQY
>TRBJ2-4|TRBD1|TRBV28
ASSQTGGGKNIQY